These 23 T cell receptor beta chains were all obtained from the same sample, sequenced in a study of blood T cell repertoires in COVID-19. Libraries were prepared by immunoSEQ multiplex PCR; TCRdb keeps only in-frame clonotypes and omits some of them. The sample has approximately 250,000 clones; roughly 83% are singletons. The material sequenced was peripheral blood. The receptors stem from an elderly woman with COVID-19, enrolled during active disease.

This clone occurred a few times. This chain connects TRBV5-1 to TRBJ1-2; D unclear. The V gene's germline CDR1 is SGHRS and CDR2 YFSETQ. The V end was cut by 0 bases, the J end by 4 bases, with 4 bases between. The length of the CDR3 is 12 residues. In nucleotides, the CDR3 is TGCGCCAGCAGCTTGGACAGCTATGGCTACACCTTC. It encodes CASSLDSYGYTF. Based on the CDR3 plus reference TRBV5-1 and TRBJ1-2, the full variable domain is KAGVTQTPRYLIKTRGQQVTLSCSPISGHRSVSWYQQTPGQGLQFLFEYFSETQRNKGNFPGRFSGRQFSNSRSEMNVSTLELGDSALYLCASSLDSYGYTFGSGTRLTVV.

The chain couples TRBV5-1 to TRBJ2-5; 11 bases are a match to TRBD1. The length of the CDR3 is 14 residues. CDR1 and CDR2 (germline): SGHRS, YFSETQ. V dropped 7 bases and J dropped 2; count of bases not matched to a gene: 4. CDR3 sequence (DNA): TGCGCCAGCCACGGGACAGGGGGTCAAGAGACCCAGTACTTC. It encodes CASHGTGGQETQYF.

V gene TRBV7-2 combines with J gene TRBJ1-2; 10 positions agree with TRBD1. CDR1 and CDR2 from the germline V gene are SGHTA and FQGNSA. CDR3 size: 15 residues. After removal of 8 bases from V and 4 bases from J, the junction contained 10 bases not matched to a gene. CDR3 amino acids: CASGIPGQGTYGYTF. Written as DNA, the CDR3 is TGTGCCAGCGGAATACCGGGACAGGGGACCTATGGCTACACCTTC.

V usage is TRBV5-1 and J usage is TRBJ1-2; no definite D call. The V end was cut by 0 bases, the J end by 4 bases, with 13 bases between. This CDR3 comprises 15 residues. Germline V CDR1 and CDR2: SGHRS, YFSETQ. CDR3 in amino acids: CASSLAPSSSYGYTF. The DNA of the CDR3 is TGCGCCAGCAGCTTGGCGCCTTCTTCGAGCTATGGCTACACCTTC.

V gene TRBV29-1 combines with J gene TRBJ1-1, with 8 bases identical to TRBD1. The CDR3 totals 12 residues. The germline V gene has CDR1 SQVTM and CDR2 ANQGSEA. The ends lost 7 bases at V and 4 bases at J; junction bases unmatched: 5. The CDR3 nucleotides are TGCAGCGCACGACAGGGGTTCACTGAAGCTTTCTTT. It yields the protein CSARQGFTEAFF.

In this sample, this clone turned up a few times. V gene TRBV5-1 combines with J gene TRBJ2-7; D may be TRBD1 (6 bases). The germline V gene encodes CDR1 SGHRS and CDR2 YFSETQ. The CDR3 loop spans 12 amino acids. Deletions cut 4 bases from V and 10 bases from J, with 15 bases between. The CDR3 DNA reads TGCGCCAGCAGCGCCGGACAGCCTATACAGTACGTC. Its protein is CASSAGQPIQYV.

The chain couples TRBV5-1 to TRBJ2-1; perhaps TRBD2 as D (6 bases). This CDR3 is 17 amino acids long. Trimming took 2 bases from V and 0 from J, leaving 15 bases between them. Germline loops: CDR1 SGHRS, CDR2 YFSETQ. The CDR3 DNA reads TGCGCCAGCAGCTTTAGGGGAGGCTCATCCTCCTACAATGAGCAGTTCTTC. Encoded protein: CASSFRGGSSSYNEQFF.

DNA of the CDR3: TGTGCCAGCAGCCGACAGGGATCTAATGAAAAACTGTTTTTT. This sequence encodes CASSRQGSNEKLFF. The chain combines TRBV5-4 with TRBJ1-4; the match to TRBD1 covers 7 bases. The CDR3 is 14 residues long. With 4 bases clipped from V and 3 bases from J, the junction kept 3 bases outside the gene matches. Germline CDR1 SGHNT, CDR2 YYREEE (reference sequence).

This chain links TRBV2 with TRBJ2-7, with 8 bases fitting TRBD1. The CDR3 runs 15 residues. J gave up 3 bases and V 5 bases, and 9 bases lay outside the gene matches. Germline V gives CDR1 SNHLY, CDR2 FYNNEI. CDR3 coding DNA: TGTGCCAGCAGTCCTAGGACAGGGCGCCGCTACGAGCAGTACGTC. Protein product: CASSPRTGRRYEQYV.

The J gene is TRBJ1-3, the V gene TRBV7-9; D is possibly TRBD1 (5 bases). The CDR3 loop spans 16 amino acids. V was cut by 1 base and J by 0 bases, with 10 bases left in between. From germline, CDR1 is SEHNR and CDR2 FQNEAQ (reference sequence). The CDR3 coding sequence is TGTGCCAGCAGCTTAGAGGACACGACCTCTGGAAACACCATATATTTT. Amino acid sequence: CASSLEDTTSGNTIYF.

On this clone: The identical CDR3 is also encoded by other nucleotide sequences in the sample. The rearrangement uses TRBV18 and TRBJ1-5, with D possibly being TRBD1 (6 bases). The CDR3 totals 14 residues. Deletions cut 6 bases from V and 4 bases from J, with 13 bases between. From germline, CDR1 is KGHSH and CDR2 LQKENI. CDR3 bases: TGTGCCAGCTCCCCGGACAGCGGTAATCAGCCCCAGCATTTT. This encodes CASSPDSGNQPQHF. The variable domain in full, with the rest retrieved from reference TRBV18 and TRBJ1-5, is NAGVMQNPRHLVRRRGQEARLRCSPMKGHSHVYWYRQLPEEGLKFMVYLQKENIIDESGMPKERFSAEFPKEGPSILRIQQVVRGDSAAYFCASSPDSGNQPQHFGDGTRLSIL.

The CDR3 loop is CASSLRNFNTEAFF. Written as DNA, the CDR3 is TGTGCCAGTAGTCTCAGGAATTTCAACACTGAAGCTTTCTTT. The chain couples TRBV19 to TRBJ1-1; D not certain. From germline, CDR1 is LNHDA and CDR2 SQIVND (reference sequence). This CDR3 comprises 14 residues. The V end was cut by 5 bases, the J end by 2 bases, with 12 bases between.

In this sample, this clone turned up once. This chain joins TRBV28 and TRBJ1-5; maybe TRBD1 (5 bases). Germline V gives CDR1 MDHEN, CDR2 SYDVKM. CDR3 size: 13 residues. Trimming removed 11 bases from V and 7 bases from J, with 18 bases in between. The CDR3 loop is CAVRQQEHQPQHF. CDR3 nucleotide sequence: TGTGCCGTAAGACAGCAAGAGCACCAGCCCCAGCATTTT.

The rearrangement joins TRBV20-1 to TRBJ1-1; D is undetermined. The CDR3 loop spans 15 amino acids. V was shortened by 3 bases and J by 6 bases, with 20 bases between the two germline ends. The germline gives CDR1 DFQATT, CDR2 SNEGSKA (reference sequence). For the CDR3, the DNA is TGCAGTGCTAGTTCAGACGCGGCCCCGAGGGCTGAAGCTTTCTTT. Translated, it gives CSASSDAAPRAEAFF.

The V and J genes are TRBV4-2 and TRBJ1-4, with a possible D match to TRBD1 (5 bases). V shed 2 bases and J shed 3 bases, with 10 bases lying between them. The germline V gene encodes CDR1 LGHNA and CDR2 YNFKEQ. The CDR3 sequence is 15 residues long. This CDR3 is CASSQPGGANEKLFF. The CDR3 bases are TGTGCCAGCAGCCAACCGGGGGGGGCTAATGAAAAACTGTTTTTT.

This chain joins TRBV18 and TRBJ2-5; no clear D gene. The germline gives CDR1 KGHSH, CDR2 LQKENI. Trimming removed 6 bases from V and 0 bases from J, with 5 bases in between. The CDR3 has 12 amino acids. The CDR3 protein is CASSPYQETQYF. CDR3 coding DNA: TGTGCCAGCTCCCCGTACCAAGAGACCCAGTACTTC.

This clone was seen just once. The chain links TRBV15 to TRBJ2-1; D is possibly TRBD2 (5 bases). This CDR3 spans 13 amino acids. Germline loops: CDR1 LNHNV, CDR2 YYDKDF (reference sequence). V dropped 0 bases and J dropped 8 bases, with 8 bases sitting between them. CDR3 DNA: TGTGCCACCAGCAGAGATCGAGGGTATGAGCAGTTCTTC. This codes for CATSRDRGYEQFF.

This chain uses TRBV4-1 with TRBJ1-3, with 8 nucleotides matching TRBD1. Trimming took 4 bases from V and 6 from J; bases not matched to a gene: 5. There are 14 residues in the CDR3. Per the germline V gene, CDR1 is MGHRA and CDR2 is YSYEKL. The CDR3 sequence: CASSPPDRANTIYF. The CDR3 DNA sequence: TGCGCCAGCAGCCCACCGGACAGGGCAAACACCATATATTTT.

V and J are TRBV7-2 and TRBJ1-6; D is ambiguous. The CDR3 consists of 12 residues. V was cut by 3 bases and J by 9 bases, with 6 bases left in between. Looked up from germline, CDR1 is SGHTA and CDR2 is FQGNSA. This CDR3 is CASSLGRSPLHF. CDR3 DNA: TGTGCCAGCAGCTTGGGCCGTTCACCCCTCCACTTT.

Worth noting for this clone: Other DNA sequences in the sample encode the same CDR3. The chain is built from TRBV9 and TRBJ2-1, with D possibly matching TRBD1 (7 bases). CDR3 length equals 15 residues. The V end was cut by 4 bases, the J end by 0 bases, with 11 bases between. CDR1 and CDR2 (germline): SGDLS, YYNGEE. This CDR3 is CASSQGGGSYNEQFF. The CDR3 DNA is TGTGCCAGCAGCCAGGGGGGTGGCTCCTACAATGAGCAGTTCTTC.

The chain carries TRBV7-3 and TRBJ2-2; D gene unclear. The CDR3 runs 15 residues. V lost 2 bases and J lost 1, with 8 bases in between. Germline V gene data show CDR1 as SGHTA and CDR2 as FQGTGA. The CDR3 bases are TGTGCCAGCAGCTTATCCCCGGGGAACACCGGGGAGCTGTTTTTT. It translates to CASSLSPGNTGELFF.

This clone was counted once. The chain employs TRBV15 and TRBJ1-3; TRBD1 might be the D (6 bases). This CDR3 contains 14 residues. Germline V gene sequence: CDR1 LNHNV, CDR2 YYDKDF (reference sequence). With 1 base removed from V and 4 bases from J, the gap between germline ends came to 8 bases. DNA of the CDR3: TGTGCCACCAGCAGAGGGGGGCTAGGAAACACCATATATTTT. It encodes CATSRGGLGNTIYF.

V gene TRBV6-5 combines with J gene TRBJ2-5; 15 bases map to TRBD2. CDR3 size: 16 residues. Losses at the gene ends were 2 bases for V and 2 bases for J; bases not matched to a gene: 0. Germline-derived CDR1 and CDR2 are MNHEY and SVGAGI. The CDR3 sequence is CASSYGLAGGQETQYF. CDR3 DNA sequence: TGTGCCAGCAGTTACGGACTAGCGGGGGGGCAAGAGACCCAGTACTTC.